This TCR beta chain came from a study of blood T cells in healthy people across ages. Regarding the study as a whole: It was not known whether donors were CMV positive (a possible confounder of expanded clonotype changes).

Primers used in a second PCR of roughly 6 to 11 cycles were a sample-barcoded 5' primer and a J-beta primer mix. MiXCR was run by TCRdb on the 5' RACE reads, yielding one entry per CDR3 protein. Here the sample spans some 1.5 million distinct CDR3 sequences, under 30% being singletons. This clonotype was recorded once. What it binds is unknown. CDR1 is LNHDA, CDR2 SQIVND, per germline (reference sequence). This CDR3 spans 13 amino acids. The ends were cut back, 6 bases at V and 6 bases at J, with 12 bases in the middle. The chain couples TRBV19 to TRBJ2-1, with D possibly being TRBD1 or TRBD2 (5 bases each). This clonotype originated in a woman aged 25-40 years in good health. The sample was blood. CDR3 in amino acids: CASRGDESNEQFF. The CDR3 region has the DNA TGTGCCAGTAGGGGGGACGAGTCCAATGAGCAGTTCTTC.